This T cell receptor beta chain was documented in a study of blood T cell repertoires in COVID-19. Measured with immunoSEQ multiplex PCR; TCRdb has only the in-frame clones, and not every one. Counted here are approximately 200,000 clones, approximately 82% occurring once; the ten biggest clones make up 6.9%. This CDR3 has 16 amino acids. Germline CDR1 and CDR2: MNHEY and SVGAGI. The V and J ends lost 6 bases and 7 bases respectively, with 22 bases between them. The V call is TRBV6-5, the J call TRBJ2-1; no definite D call. Specimen: peripheral blood. The sequence was collected from a human donor with acute or convalescent COVID-19. The donor label of this sample is uncertain. The CDR3 loop is CASSYPPAPDPNEQFF. As DNA, the CDR3 is TGTGCCAGCAGCTACCCACCAGCGCCAGATCCTAATGAGCAGTTCTTC.